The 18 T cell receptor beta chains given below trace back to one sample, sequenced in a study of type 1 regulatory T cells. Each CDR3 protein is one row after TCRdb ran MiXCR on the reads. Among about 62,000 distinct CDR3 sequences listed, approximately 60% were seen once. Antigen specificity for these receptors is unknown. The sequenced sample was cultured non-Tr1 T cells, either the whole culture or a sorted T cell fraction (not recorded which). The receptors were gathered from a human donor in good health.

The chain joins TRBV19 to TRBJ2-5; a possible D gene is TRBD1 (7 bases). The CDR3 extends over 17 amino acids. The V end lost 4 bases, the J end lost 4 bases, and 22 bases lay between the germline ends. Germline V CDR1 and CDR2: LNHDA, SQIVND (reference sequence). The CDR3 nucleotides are TGTGCCAGTAGTAAATTTACAGGGGCAATCGGGAGAGAGACCCAGTACTTC. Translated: CASSKFTGAIGRETQYF.

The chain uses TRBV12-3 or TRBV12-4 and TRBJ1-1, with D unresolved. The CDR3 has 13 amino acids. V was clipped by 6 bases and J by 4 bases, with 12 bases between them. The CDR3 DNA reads TGTGCCAGCAGCGCCTCGGTCAGCACTGAAGCTTTCTTT. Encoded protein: CASSASVSTEAFF.

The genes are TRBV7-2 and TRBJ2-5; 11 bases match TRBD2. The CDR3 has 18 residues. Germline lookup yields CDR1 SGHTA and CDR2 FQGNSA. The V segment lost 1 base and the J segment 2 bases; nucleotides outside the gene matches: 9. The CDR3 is CASSLDLLAGGKQETQYF. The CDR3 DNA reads TGTGCCAGCAGCTTAGATCTTCTAGCGGGAGGTAAACAAGAGACCCAGTACTTC.

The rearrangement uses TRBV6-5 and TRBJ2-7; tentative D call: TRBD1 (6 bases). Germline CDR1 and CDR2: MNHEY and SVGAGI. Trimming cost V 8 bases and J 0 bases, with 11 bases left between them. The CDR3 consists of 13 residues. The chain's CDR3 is CASQTGASYEQYF. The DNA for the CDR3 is TGTGCCAGCCAGACAGGTGCCTCCTACGAGCAGTACTTC.

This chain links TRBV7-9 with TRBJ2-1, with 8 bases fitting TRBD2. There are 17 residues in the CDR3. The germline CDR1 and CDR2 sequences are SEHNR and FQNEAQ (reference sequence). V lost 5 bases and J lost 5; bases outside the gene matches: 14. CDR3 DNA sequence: TGTGCCAGCAGCAAAAACGGTATAGCGGGATTGAACAATGAGCAGTTCTTC. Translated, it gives CASSKNGIAGLNNEQFF. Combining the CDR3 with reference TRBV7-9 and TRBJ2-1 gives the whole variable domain DTGVSQNPRHKITKRGQNVTFRCDPISEHNRLYWYRQTLGQGPEFLTYFQNEAQLEKSRLLSDRFSAERPKGSFSTLEIQRTEQGDSAMYLCASSKNGIAGLNNEQFFGPGTRLTVL.

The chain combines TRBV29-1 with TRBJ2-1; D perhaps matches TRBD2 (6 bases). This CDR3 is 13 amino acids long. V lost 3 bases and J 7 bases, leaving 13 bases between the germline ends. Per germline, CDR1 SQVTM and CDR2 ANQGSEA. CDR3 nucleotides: TGCAGCGTTGATTATCCGGCGGGAAATGAGCAGTTCTTC. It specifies CSVDYPAGNEQFF.

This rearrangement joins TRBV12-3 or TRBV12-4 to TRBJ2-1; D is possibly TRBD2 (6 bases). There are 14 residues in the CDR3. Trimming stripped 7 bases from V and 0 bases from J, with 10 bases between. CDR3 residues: CASTGEVSYNEQFF. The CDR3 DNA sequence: TGTGCCAGCACGGGGGAGGTCTCCTACAATGAGCAGTTCTTC.

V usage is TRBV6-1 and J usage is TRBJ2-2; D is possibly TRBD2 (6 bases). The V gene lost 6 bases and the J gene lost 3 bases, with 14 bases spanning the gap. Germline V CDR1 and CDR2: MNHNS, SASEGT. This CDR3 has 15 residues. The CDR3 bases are TGTGCCAGCAGGCGGGACTCTATTTACACCGGGGAGCTGTTTTTT. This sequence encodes CASRRDSIYTGELFF.

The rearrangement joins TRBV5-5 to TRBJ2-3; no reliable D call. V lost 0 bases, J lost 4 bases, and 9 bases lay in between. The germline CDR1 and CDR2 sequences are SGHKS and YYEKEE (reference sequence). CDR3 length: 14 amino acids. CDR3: CASSLASRADTQYF. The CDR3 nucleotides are TGTGCCAGCAGCTTGGCTTCAAGGGCAGATACGCAGTATTTT.

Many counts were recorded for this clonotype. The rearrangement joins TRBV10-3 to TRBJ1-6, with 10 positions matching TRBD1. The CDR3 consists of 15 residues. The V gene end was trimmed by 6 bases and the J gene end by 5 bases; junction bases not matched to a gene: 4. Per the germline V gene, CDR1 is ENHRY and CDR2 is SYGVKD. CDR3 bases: TGTGCCATCAGACCGGGGACAGGGGATAATTCACCCCTCCACTTT. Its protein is CAIRPGTGDNSPLHF.

Here the CDR3 reads CASSLAGSKNIQYF. In DNA, the CDR3 is TGTGCCAGCAGCCTGGCAGGGTCCAAAAACATTCAGTACTTC. V and J are TRBV7-2 and TRBJ2-4; weak D call: TRBD1 (5 bases). Germline V gives CDR1 SGHTA, CDR2 FQGNSA. CDR3 length: 14 residues. V was shortened by 5 bases and J by 2 bases, with 10 bases between the two germline ends.

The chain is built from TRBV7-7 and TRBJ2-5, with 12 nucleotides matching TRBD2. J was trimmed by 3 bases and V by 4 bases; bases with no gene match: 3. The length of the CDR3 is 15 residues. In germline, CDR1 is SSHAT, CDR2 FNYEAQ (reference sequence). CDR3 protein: CASSSGLAGKETQYF. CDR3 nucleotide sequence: TGTGCCAGCAGCTCAGGACTAGCGGGGAAAGAGACCCAGTACTTC.

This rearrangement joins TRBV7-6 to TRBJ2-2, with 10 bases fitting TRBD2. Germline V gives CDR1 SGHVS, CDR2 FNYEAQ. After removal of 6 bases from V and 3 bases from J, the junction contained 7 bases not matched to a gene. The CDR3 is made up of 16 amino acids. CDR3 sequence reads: CASSFGTSDHTGELFF. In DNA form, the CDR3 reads TGTGCCAGCAGTTTCGGGACTAGCGACCACACCGGGGAGCTGTTTTTT.

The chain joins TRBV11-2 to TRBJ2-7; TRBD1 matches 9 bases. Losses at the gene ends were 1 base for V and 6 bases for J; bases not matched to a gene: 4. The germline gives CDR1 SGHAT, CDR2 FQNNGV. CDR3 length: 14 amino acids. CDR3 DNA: TGTGCCAGCAGCTTAGTGGGGACAGGGATCGAGCAGTACTTC. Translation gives CASSLVGTGIEQYF. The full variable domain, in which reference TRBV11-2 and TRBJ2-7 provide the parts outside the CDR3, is EAGVAQSPRYKIIEKRQSVAFWCNPISGHATLYWYQQILGQGPKLLIQFQNNGVVDDSQLPKDRFSAERLKGVDSTLKIQPAKLEDSAVYLCASSLVGTGIEQYFGPGTRLTVT.

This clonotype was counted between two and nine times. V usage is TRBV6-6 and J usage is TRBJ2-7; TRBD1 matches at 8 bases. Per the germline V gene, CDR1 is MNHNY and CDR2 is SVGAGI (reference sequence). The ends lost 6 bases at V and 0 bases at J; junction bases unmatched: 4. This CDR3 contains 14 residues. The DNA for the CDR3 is TGTGCCAGCAGGACGGACAGGGTCTCCTACGAGCAGTACTTC. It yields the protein CASRTDRVSYEQYF.

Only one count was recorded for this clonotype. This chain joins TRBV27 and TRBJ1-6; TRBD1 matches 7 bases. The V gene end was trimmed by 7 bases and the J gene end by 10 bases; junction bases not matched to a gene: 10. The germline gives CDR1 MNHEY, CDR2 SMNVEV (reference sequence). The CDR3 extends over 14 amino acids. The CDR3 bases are TGTGCCAGCATCAGTCGTCAGGGGGGCTCACCCCTCCACTTT. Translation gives CASISRQGGSPLHF.

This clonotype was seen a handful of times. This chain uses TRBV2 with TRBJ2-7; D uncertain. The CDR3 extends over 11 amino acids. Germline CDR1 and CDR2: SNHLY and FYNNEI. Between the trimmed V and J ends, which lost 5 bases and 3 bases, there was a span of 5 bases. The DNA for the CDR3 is TGTGCCAGCAGTTTTATCTACGAGCAGTACTTC. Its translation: CASSFIYEQYF.

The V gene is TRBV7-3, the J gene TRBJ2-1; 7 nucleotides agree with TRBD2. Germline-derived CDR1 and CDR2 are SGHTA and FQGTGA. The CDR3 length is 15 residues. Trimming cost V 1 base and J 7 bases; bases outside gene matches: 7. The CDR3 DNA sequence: TGTGCCAGCAGCTTAAATGCGGGAGTCAAGAATGAGCAGTTCTTC. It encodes CASSLNAGVKNEQFF.